A selection of T cell receptor beta chains follows, all from one sample in a study of cytotoxic CD8 clonotypes in ibrutinib-treated CLL. TCRdb's table, derived via immunoSEQ multiplex PCR, lists solely in-frame clones and lacks some. The sample yields around 20,000 clones, 81% seen once. The sequences come from PBMCs, collected before ibrutinib treatment. The receptors originated from a human donor with chronic lymphocytic leukemia. Both conserved end residues are part of each CDR3. Each record gives: D gene, V gene, clone size, J gene, CDR3 protein, CDR3 DNA. The D gene is left open where the match is weak. Part of the rows lack a size; the others show once, few, many or a class for expanded clones.

.	TRBV6-5	.	TRBJ1-2	CASSYDGYTF	TGTGCCAGCAGTTATGATGGCTACACCTTC
.	TRBV6-5	.	TRBJ2-2	CASSSMARGIGELFF	TGTGCCAGCAGTTCGATGGCCAGGGGTATCGGGGAGCTGTTTTTT
.	TRBV29-1	.	TRBJ2-5	CSVGPGTPAGTQYF	TGCAGCGTTGGACCCGGGACACCCGCCGGAACCCAGTACTTC
.	TRBV5-6	.	TRBJ1-5	CASSYGGGGNQPQHF	TGTGCCAGCAGCTATGGGGGAGGAGGCAATCAGCCCCAGCATTTT
TRBD1	TRBV7-8	once	TRBJ2-1	CASSLGAGGRGYNEQFF	TGTGCCAGCAGCTTAGGGGCAGGGGGTAGAGGCTACAATGAGCAGTTCTTC
.	TRBV10-3	few	TRBJ1-6	CATRTALGAPLHF	TGTGCCACCCGGACAGCACTTGGGGCACCCCTCCACTTT
.	TRBV5-5	.	TRBJ1-1	CASSHMGGIRTEAFF	TGTGCCAGCAGCCACATGGGGGGGATACGGACTGAAGCTTTCTTT
.	TRBV11-3	.	TRBJ2-7	CASSKRETDEQYF	TGTGCCAGCAGCAAAAGGGAGACGGACGAGCAGTACTTC
.	TRBV5-4	few	TRBJ1-6	CASSTGGLDNSPLHF	TGTGCCAGCAGCACGGGGGGCTTGGATAATTCACCCCTCCACTTT
.	TRBV29-1	.	TRBJ2-3	CSVTEVVGTDTQYF	TGCAGCGTTACCGAGGTAGTGGGCACAGATACGCAGTATTTT
.	TRBV27	medium-sized	TRBJ2-1	CASSFTGHEQFF	TGTGCCAGCAGTTTTACGGGGCACGAGCAGTTCTTC
.	TRBV5-1	.	TRBJ1-6	CASSSGGGAGNSPLHF	TGCGCCAGCAGCTCTGGCGGGGGGGCAGGGAATTCACCCCTCCACTTT
TRBD1	TRBV10-3	.	TRBJ1-1	CAISEFQGDTEAFF	TGTGCCATCAGTGAGTTCCAGGGGGACACTGAAGCTTTCTTT
.	TRBV10-3	.	TRBJ1-1	CAITPTANTEAFF	TGTGCCATCACTCCGACAGCGAACACTGAAGCTTTCTTT
TRBD2	TRBV4-1	.	TRBJ2-1	CASSHPSGGSEQFF	TGCGCCAGCAGCCACCCTAGCGGGGGGAGTGAGCAGTTCTTC
.	TRBV9	.	TRBJ1-3	CASSVEPRVSSGNTIYF	TGTGCCAGCAGCGTAGAACCGCGCGTAAGCTCTGGAAACACCATATATTTT
TRBD1	TRBV5-1	few	TRBJ1-2	CASSSTGALSGYTF	TGCGCCAGCAGCTCTACAGGGGCCTTGTCTGGCTACACCTTC
.	TRBV5-1	few	TRBJ2-7	CASSLGYGQGSYEQYF	TGCGCCAGCAGCTTGGGGTATGGGCAGGGTTCGTACGAGCAGTACTTC
.	TRBV13	few	TRBJ2-7	CASSPGPYEQYF	TGTGCCAGCAGCCCAGGGCCTTACGAGCAGTACTTC
.	TRBV19	.	TRBJ2-3	CASSQTPGVSTDTQYF	TGTGCCAGTAGTCAAACCCCTGGGGTGAGCACAGATACGCAGTATTTT
TRBD1	TRBV29-1	.	TRBJ1-2	CSVVGQGLRF	TGCAGCGTTGTGGGACAGGGCCTTCGCTTC
.	TRBV4-3	.	TRBJ2-2	CASSQDPGNTGELFF	TGCGCCAGCAGCCAAGATCCTGGGAACACCGGGGAGCTGTTTTTT
TRBD1	TRBV11-3	.	TRBJ2-2	CASSLLTGASGELFF	TGTGCCAGCAGCCTCCTGACAGGGGCGTCCGGGGAGCTGTTTTTT
.	TRBV2	.	TRBJ2-1	CASSVGGTGYNEQFF	TGTGCCAGCAGTGTTGGGGGGACGGGCTACAATGAGCAGTTCTTC
TRBD1	TRBV6-6	few	TRBJ1-2	CATRQGNGYTF	TGTGCCACCCGACAGGGAAATGGCTACACCTTC
TRBD1	TRBV19	.	TRBJ2-3	CASSRRQGRDTQYF	TGTGCCAGTAGTCGCCGACAGGGAAGAGATACGCAGTATTTT
TRBD2	TRBV10-2	.	TRBJ2-7	CASSESAGSSTSSTSKQYF	TGCGCCAGCAGTGAGTCAGCGGGGAGCTCTACGAGCAGTACCTCAAAGCAGTACTTC
.	TRBV27	.	TRBJ2-7	CASSFRVSRAGEQTLF	TGTGCCAGCAGTTTTCGGGTCAGCCGAGCCGGCGAACAAACCCTTTTC